This TCR beta chain originates from a study of beta chain features in type 1 diabetes. Every isolated RNA sample was fully reverse transcribed, so sequencing captured expressed TCRB transcripts. Sequencing was performed with immunoSEQ multiplex PCR; in TCRdb, only in-frame clones are kept and a portion is missing. The sample contains a few hundred thousand clones, approximately 15% of which appear only once. A few counts support this clone. Its specificity is not known. Study-wide results and limits: Moderately but significantly shorter TCRB CDR3s were found in Type 1 diabetes patients in all four CD4+ subsets. Possible PCR preference for shorter templates applied equally to patients and controls. Comparison showed that naive, central memory and Treg TCRB repertoires appeared more similar among patients than among healthy donors.

The germline CDR1 and CDR2 sequences are GTSNPN and SVGIG (reference sequence). The CDR3 spans 14 residues. V lost 4 bases, J lost 2 bases, and 14 bases lay in between. The TCR originated in a man between 25 and 39 years old with type 1 diabetes. Sequenced: naive CD4+ T cells from blood. This chain links TRBV30 with TRBJ1-1; no clear D. The CDR3 DNA follows: TGTGCCTGGACCCCCATAGCTCTTAACACTGAAGCTTTCTTT. Encoded protein: CAWTPIALNTEAFF. Full variable domain (missing parts from reference TRBV30 and TRBJ1-1): SQTIHQWPATLVQPVGSPLSLECTVEGTSNPNLYWYRQAAGRGLQLLFYSVGIGQISSEVPQNLSASRPQDRQFILSSKKLLLSDSGFYLCAWTPIALNTEAFFGQGTRLTVV.